The clone carrying this T cell receptor (beta chain) came up a few times. Its antigen is currently unknown. CDR3 length equals 14 residues. The germline CDR1 and CDR2 sequences are SGHNT and YYREEE (reference sequence). The V and J ends lost 5 bases and 5 bases, in that order; junction bases with no gene match: 8. Sequencing targeted TCR beta in T cells from blood (CD8+ and CD4+). After extraction with the RNeasy kit, roughly 0.45 to 1 ug of the RNA was reverse transcribed using random hexamers. immunoSEQ multiplex PCR amplified TCR beta CDR3 across 54 Vbeta, 13 Jbeta. From the immunoSEQ multiplex PCR reads, TCRdb called clonotypes with MiXCR, one entry per CDR3 protein. Seen here are roughly 200,000 distinct CDR3 sequences, 90% to 96% observed once, and the top ten hold around 0.09%. The sample belongs to a study of CD8 T cells in Susac syndrome. The study's findings and limits: As acknowledged by the study, its TCR sequencing and HLA analysis included a relatively small number of individuals.

The chain joins TRBV5-4 to TRBJ1-1; 8 nucleotides line up with TRBD1. Material for sequencing was CD4+ T cells from PBMCs. This sequence originates from a human donor with multiple sclerosis. The CDR3 region is CASSQDRVSTEAFF. The CDR3 DNA reads TGTGCCAGCAGTCAGGACAGGGTCTCGACTGAAGCTTTCTTT.